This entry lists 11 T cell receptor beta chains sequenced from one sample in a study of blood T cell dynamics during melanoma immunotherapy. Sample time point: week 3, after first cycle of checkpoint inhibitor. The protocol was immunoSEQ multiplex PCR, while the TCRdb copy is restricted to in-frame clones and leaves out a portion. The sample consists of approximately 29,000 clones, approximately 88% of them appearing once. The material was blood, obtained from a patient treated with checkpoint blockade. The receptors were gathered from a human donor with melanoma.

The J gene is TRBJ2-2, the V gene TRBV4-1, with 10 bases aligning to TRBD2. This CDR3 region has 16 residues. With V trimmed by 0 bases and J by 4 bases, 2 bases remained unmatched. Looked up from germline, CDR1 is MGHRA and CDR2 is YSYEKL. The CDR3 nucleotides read TGCGCCAGCAGCCAAGAGGGACTAGCGCCCACCGGGGAGCTGTTTTTT. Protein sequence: CASSQEGLAPTGELFF.

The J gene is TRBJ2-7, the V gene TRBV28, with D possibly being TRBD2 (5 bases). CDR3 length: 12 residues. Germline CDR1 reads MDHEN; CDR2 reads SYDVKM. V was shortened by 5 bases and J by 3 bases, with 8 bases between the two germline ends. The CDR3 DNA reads TGTGCCAGCAGTCGGGGTGACTACGAGCAGTACTTC. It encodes CASSRGDYEQYF.

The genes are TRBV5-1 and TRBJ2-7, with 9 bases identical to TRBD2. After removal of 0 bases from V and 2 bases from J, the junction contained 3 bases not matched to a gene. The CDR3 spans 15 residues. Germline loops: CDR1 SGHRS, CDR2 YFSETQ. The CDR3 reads CASSLVAGGTYEQYF. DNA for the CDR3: TGCGCCAGCAGCTTGGTCGCGGGAGGGACCTACGAGCAGTACTTC.

The CDR3 region has the DNA TGTGCCAGCAACCCGGGACAGGGGAACACTGAAGCTTTCTTT. It translates to CASNPGQGNTEAFF. The chain has TRBV2 and TRBJ1-1, with 9 bases aligning to TRBD1. Losses at the gene ends were 7 bases for V and 1 base for J; bases not matched to a gene: 4. The CDR3 is made up of 14 amino acids. Germline V gene data show CDR1 as SNHLY and CDR2 as FYNNEI.

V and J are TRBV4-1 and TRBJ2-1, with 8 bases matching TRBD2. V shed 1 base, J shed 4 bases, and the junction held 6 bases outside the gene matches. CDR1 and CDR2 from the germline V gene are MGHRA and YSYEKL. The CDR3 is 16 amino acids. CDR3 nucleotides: TGCGCCAGCAGCCAAGGGGCTAGCGGGTTATACAATGAGCAGTTCTTC. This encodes CASSQGASGLYNEQFF.

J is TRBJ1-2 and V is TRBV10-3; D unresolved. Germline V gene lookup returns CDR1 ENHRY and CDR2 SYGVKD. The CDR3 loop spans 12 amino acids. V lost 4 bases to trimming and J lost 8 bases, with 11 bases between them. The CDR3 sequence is CAISGTGRGYTF. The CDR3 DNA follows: TGTGCCATCAGTGGCACCGGTCGAGGCTACACCTTC.

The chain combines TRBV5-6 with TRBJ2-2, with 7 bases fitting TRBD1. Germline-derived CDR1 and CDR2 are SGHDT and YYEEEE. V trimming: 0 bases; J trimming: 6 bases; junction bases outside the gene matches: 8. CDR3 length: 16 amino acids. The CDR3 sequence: CASSLAWKQGAGELFF. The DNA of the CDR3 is TGTGCCAGCAGCTTGGCATGGAAGCAGGGGGCCGGGGAGCTGTTTTTT.

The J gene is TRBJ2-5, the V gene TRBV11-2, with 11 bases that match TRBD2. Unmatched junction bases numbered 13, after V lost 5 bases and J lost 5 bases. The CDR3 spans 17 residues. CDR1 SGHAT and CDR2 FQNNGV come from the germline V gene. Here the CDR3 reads CASSRYPSGGRGETQYF. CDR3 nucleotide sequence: TGTGCCAGCAGCCGGTACCCTAGCGGGGGGCGCGGGGAGACCCAGTACTTC.

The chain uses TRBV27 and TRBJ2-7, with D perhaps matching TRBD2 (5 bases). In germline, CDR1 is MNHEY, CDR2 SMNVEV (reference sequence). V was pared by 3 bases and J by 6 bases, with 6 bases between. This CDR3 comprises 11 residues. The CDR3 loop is CASSFGSEQYF. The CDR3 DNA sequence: TGTGCCAGCAGTTTTGGGAGCGAGCAGTACTTC.

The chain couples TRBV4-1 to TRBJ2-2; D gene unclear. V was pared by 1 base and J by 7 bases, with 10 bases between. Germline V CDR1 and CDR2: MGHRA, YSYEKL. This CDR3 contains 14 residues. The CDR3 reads CASSQVRHVGELFF. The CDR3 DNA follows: TGCGCCAGCAGCCAAGTAAGACACGTCGGGGAGCTGTTTTTT.

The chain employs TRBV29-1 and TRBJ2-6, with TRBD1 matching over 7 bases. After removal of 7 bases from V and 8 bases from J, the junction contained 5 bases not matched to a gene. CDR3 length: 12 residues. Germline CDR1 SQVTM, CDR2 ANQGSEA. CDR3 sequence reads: CSAETGSNVLTF. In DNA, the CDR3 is TGCAGCGCAGAGACAGGGTCCAACGTCCTGACTTTC.